Listed here are 32 T cell receptor beta chains from one sample, sequenced in a study of graft-versus-host responses after intestinal transplantation. Using immunoSEQ multiplex PCR, the repertoire was profiled, and TCRdb retains in-frame clones only, with some absent. The data show approximately 9,700 clones, over 90% seen once. The sample here was bone marrow, taken 500 to 550 days after intestinal transplantation. The receptors come from a human patient who received an intestinal transplant, so some T cells may come from the graft donor.

The CDR3 spells CASSIDTGAYNEQFF. The CDR3, as DNA: TGTGCCAGTAGTATAGATACCGGGGCCTACAATGAGCAGTTCTTC. V usage is TRBV19 and J usage is TRBJ2-1, with D possibly TRBD2 on 5 matching bases. The CDR3 totals 15 residues. The germline V gene has CDR1 LNHDA and CDR2 SQIVND (reference sequence). V lost 0 bases, J lost 2 bases, and 8 bases lay in between.

The V and J genes are TRBV6-1 and TRBJ1-1, with a tentative D call TRBD1 (5 bases). CDR1 and CDR2 (germline): MNHNS, SASEGT. CDR3 length: 14 residues. V lost 6 bases, J lost 5 bases, and 16 bases lay in between. The CDR3 coding sequence is TGTGCCAGCAGGGCCGGGGCATCAAGGACTGAAGCTTTCTTT. Amino acid sequence: CASRAGASRTEAFF.

The V call is TRBV25-1, the J call TRBJ2-5, with D maybe TRBD1 (6 bases). V lost 1 base to trimming and J lost 4 bases, with 19 bases between them. The germline V gene encodes CDR1 MGHDK and CDR2 SYGVNS. The CDR3 is 17 residues long. CDR3 DNA sequence: TGTGCCAGCAGTGAATGGGCTTGGGGGCGGTCGGCAGAGACCCAGTACTTC. Translating gives CASSEWAWGRSAETQYF.

This clone was observed once. This sequence joins TRBV19 and TRBJ2-5, with unresolved D. The germline V and J ends were trimmed by 3 bases and 1 base, with 9 bases remaining between them. This CDR3 has 14 amino acids. Germline V CDR1 and CDR2: LNHDA, SQIVND (reference sequence). CDR3 region: CASSMVAAQETQYF. The DNA of the CDR3 is TGTGCCAGTAGTATGGTGGCAGCCCAAGAGACCCAGTACTTC.

The chain is built from TRBV28 and TRBJ2-2, with 7 bases matching TRBD2. Germline CDR1 and CDR2: MDHEN and SYDVKM. The length of the CDR3 is 15 residues. V shed 3 bases, J shed 4 bases, and the junction held 5 bases outside the gene matches. CDR3 residues: CASSFSGLITGELFF. Written as DNA, the CDR3 is TGTGCCAGCAGTTTTAGCGGGTTAATCACCGGGGAGCTGTTTTTT. The whole variable domain, filled in from reference TRBV28 and TRBJ2-2, reads DVKVTQSSRYLVKRTGEKVFLECVQDMDHENMFWYRQDPGLGLRLIYFSYDVKMKEKGDIPEGYSVSREKKERFSLILESASTNQTSMYLCASSFSGLITGELFFGEGSRLTVL.

The J gene is TRBJ1-5, the V gene TRBV5-3; D is undetermined. TRBV5-3 is an open reading frame, and its role is uncertain. The CDR3 runs 14 residues. V was clipped by 7 bases and J by 3 bases, with 14 bases between them. CDR3 sequence reads: CARDRTDFNQPQHF. CDR3 nucleotides: TGTGCCAGAGACCGGACGGACTTCAATCAGCCCCAGCATTTT.

The chain recombines TRBV18 with TRBJ1-2; TRBD1 is a possible D gene (6 bases). CDR1 is KGHSH, CDR2 LQKENI, per germline. There are 13 residues in the CDR3. Between the trimmed V and J ends, which lost 3 bases and 1 base, there was a span of 6 bases. This CDR3 reads CASSPDSNYGYTF. DNA for the CDR3: TGTGCCAGCTCACCGGACAGTAACTATGGCTACACCTTC.

The chain carries TRBV5-6 and TRBJ1-2; D gene uncertain. Trimming pared 4 bases from V and 7 bases from J, leaving 32 bases between. The length of the CDR3 is 19 residues. Germline CDR1 and CDR2: SGHDT and YYEEEE. CDR3 bases: TGTGCCAGCAGCGAGGGAACAGTGCCCGGACTTCTGGTACTATCTGGCTACACCTTC. It yields the protein CASSEGTVPGLLVLSGYTF.

The chain recombines TRBV27 with TRBJ2-1, with TRBD1 matching over 7 bases. J was trimmed by 2 bases and V by 7 bases; bases with no gene match: 11. The germline gives CDR1 MNHEY, CDR2 SMNVEV (reference sequence). The CDR3 extends over 16 amino acids. Here the CDR3 DNA reads TGTGCCAGCACCTCTTACTGGGACAGCCCCTACAATGAGCAGTTCTTC. This encodes CASTSYWDSPYNEQFF.

V and J are TRBV6-6 and TRBJ2-2, with 7 bases lining up with TRBD2. The CDR3 spans 16 residues. Germline CDR1 is MNHNY and CDR2 is SVGAGI (reference sequence). The junction had 6 bases not matched to a gene; V was cut back by 5 bases and J by 0 bases. The CDR3 sequence is CASSTRLAPNTGELFF. CDR3 nucleotide sequence: TGTGCCAGCAGTACCCGACTAGCCCCGAACACCGGGGAGCTGTTTTTT.

The chain combines TRBV10-3 with TRBJ1-2; D may be TRBD1 (5 bases). Trimming cost V 4 bases and J 0 bases, with 9 bases left between them. This CDR3 comprises 14 residues. Germline CDR1 ENHRY, CDR2 SYGVKD. The CDR3 loop is CAISATGTNYGYTF. The DNA for the CDR3 is TGTGCCATCAGTGCAACAGGTACTAACTATGGCTACACCTTC.

The chain recombines TRBV19 with TRBJ1-2, with unresolved D. The germline CDR1 and CDR2 sequences are LNHDA and SQIVND (reference sequence). Trimming cost V 10 bases and J 8 bases, with 14 bases left between them. The CDR3 is made up of 11 amino acids. The CDR3 DNA sequence: TGTGCCACAAACTCAGGTGGCGGCTACACCTTC. Translated: CATNSGGGYTF.

CDR3 sequence (DNA): TGTGCCAGCAGCGTAGCGGGACAGGGCTACACCGGGGAGCTGTTTTTT. Amino acids: CASSVAGQGYTGELFF. The rearrangement links TRBV9 to TRBJ2-2, with 9 bases identical to TRBD1. J gave up 3 bases and V 0 bases, and 3 bases lay outside the gene matches. Germline V lookup: CDR1 SGDLS, CDR2 YYNGEE. The CDR3 totals 16 residues.

The chain combines TRBV28 with TRBJ2-7; no clear D. The germline CDR1 and CDR2 sequences are MDHEN and SYDVKM. V was pared by 5 bases and J by 5 bases, with 22 bases between. The CDR3 length is 16 residues. For the CDR3, the DNA is TGTGCCAGCAGTGCCTCCAGTCCTACGATGAGCAACGAGCAGTACTTC. Translating gives CASSASSPTMSNEQYF.

V usage is TRBV25-1 and J usage is TRBJ2-2, with 9 nucleotides matching TRBD1. Germline values: CDR1 MGHDK, CDR2 SYGVNS. CDR3 length: 16 amino acids. V was pared by 5 bases and J by 6 bases, with 10 bases of the junction left unmatched. In nucleotides, the CDR3 is TGTGCCAGCAGTACCCCCGGGACAGGGTTATCCGGGGAGCTGTTTTTT. It codes for CASSTPGTGLSGELFF. Variable domain in full (rest from reference TRBV25-1 and TRBJ2-2): EADIYQTPRYLVIGTGKKITLECSQTMGHDKMYWYQQDPGMELHLIHYSYGVNSTEKGDLSSESTVSRIRTEHFPLTLESARPSHTSQYLCASSTPGTGLSGELFFGEGSRLTVL.

The V gene is TRBV6-5, the J gene TRBJ1-1; D not resolved. Trimming cost V 10 bases and J 1 base, with 10 bases left between them. The CDR3 is made up of 12 amino acids. Germline CDR1 is MNHEY and CDR2 is SVGAGI. The DNA of the CDR3 is TGTGCCACTCTCGAGGGGAACACTGAAGCTTTCTTT. It encodes CATLEGNTEAFF.

The rearrangement uses TRBV28 and TRBJ1-2, with D tentatively TRBD1 (5 bases). Germline lookup yields CDR1 MDHEN and CDR2 SYDVKM. The CDR3 contains 17 residues. V lost 3 bases and J 3 bases, leaving 20 bases between the germline ends. The CDR3 reads CASSFVTVGALDYGYTF. In nucleotides, the CDR3 is TGTGCCAGCAGTTTTGTGACAGTCGGGGCTCTGGACTATGGCTACACCTTC.

The V gene is TRBV4-1, the J gene TRBJ2-7, with a tentative D call TRBD2 (5 bases). Trimming took off 6 bases at V and 2 bases at J, with 17 bases between the two ends. Germline loops: CDR1 MGHRA, CDR2 YSYEKL. This CDR3 is built from 15 residues. The CDR3 coding sequence is TGCGCCAGCAGTTCCCTTTTAGCGCCGACCTACGAGCAGTACTTC. Translated, it gives CASSSLLAPTYEQYF.

The chain is built from TRBV28 and TRBJ2-4, with a weak D call TRBD1 (5 bases). CDR3 length equals 14 residues. The ends were cut back, 2 bases at V and 7 bases at J, with 12 bases in the middle. CDR1 and CDR2 from the germline V gene are MDHEN and SYDVKM. Here the CDR3 DNA reads TGTGCCAGCAGTTTACGTAGGGGATCCAACATTCAGTACTTC. Translating gives CASSLRRGSNIQYF.

CDR3 DNA: TGTGCCAGTAGTCCGGGACTAGCAGAGATCACAGATACGCAGTATTTT. This encodes CASSPGLAEITDTQYF. The rearrangement joins TRBV19 to TRBJ2-3, with TRBD2 identical over 9 bases. The CDR3 consists of 16 residues. V was pared by 5 bases and J by 2 bases, with 8 bases of the junction left unmatched. CDR1 and CDR2 (germline): LNHDA, SQIVND (reference sequence).

The chain combines TRBV4-2 with TRBJ1-2, with 10 nucleotides matching TRBD1. The V gene's germline CDR1 is LGHNA and CDR2 YNFKEQ. The junction had 7 bases not matched to a gene; V was cut back by 5 bases and J by 4 bases. The CDR3 covers 15 residues. CDR3 bases: TGTGCCAGCAGCTTAGCCGGGACAGGGGTCTATGGCTACACCTTC. It yields the protein CASSLAGTGVYGYTF.

This clone came up once. The chain has TRBV23-1 and TRBJ2-3; no firm D call. TRBV23-1 is annotated as an ORF whose role is uncertain. V lost 3 bases to trimming and J lost 0 bases, with 4 bases between them. The CDR3 consists of 13 residues. DNA of the CDR3: TGCGCCAGCAGTCAGTTGAGCACAGATACGCAGTATTTT. Protein: CASSQLSTDTQYF.

This sequence joins TRBV6-1 and TRBJ1-1; no clear D gene. From germline, CDR1 is MNHNS and CDR2 SASEGT. V lost 5 bases to trimming and J lost 2 bases, with 9 bases between them. The CDR3 length is 13 residues. CDR3 nucleotide sequence: TGTGCCAGCAGTCCCAACAGCAACACTGAAGCTTTCTTT. Amino acid sequence: CASSPNSNTEAFF.

This rearrangement joins TRBV4-3 to TRBJ1-2, with D possibly matching TRBD1 (6 bases). The CDR3 sequence is 16 residues long. CDR1 LGHNA and CDR2 YSLEER come from the germline V gene. With 0 bases removed from V and 6 bases from J, the gap between germline ends came to 17 bases. The CDR3 nucleotides are TGCGCCAGCAGCCAAGAGTCCTGGGGGGCGGAGGATGGCTACACCTTC. As protein: CASSQESWGAEDGYTF.

This clone was seen once. The rearrangement joins TRBV18 to TRBJ2-7; 7 bases are shared with TRBD2. This CDR3 is 14 amino acids long. V lost 3 bases and J lost 2; bases outside the gene matches: 4. Germline V gives CDR1 KGHSH, CDR2 LQKENI. CDR3 in amino acids: CASSPGLDAYEQYF. The CDR3 DNA reads TGTGCCAGCTCACCTGGACTAGACGCCTACGAGCAGTACTTC.

The V and J genes are TRBV11-1 and TRBJ1-1; TRBD1 matches at 7 bases. The CDR3 spans 16 residues. V trimming: 2 bases; J trimming: 3 bases; junction bases outside the gene matches: 9. Germline V CDR1 and CDR2: SGHAT, FQDESV (reference sequence). CDR3 loop: CASSLWRGLSDTEAFF. The CDR3, as DNA: TGTGCCAGCAGCTTATGGAGGGGGCTGTCAGACACTGAAGCTTTCTTT.

The CDR3 nucleotides read TGTGCCAGCAGCTTAAGATGGGGGGTCTCTGAAGCTTTCTTT. The encoded protein is CASSLRWGVSEAFF. The chain employs TRBV5-6 and TRBJ1-1, with D maybe TRBD1 (5 bases). V lost 2 bases and J lost 6, with 14 bases in between. The germline CDR1 and CDR2 sequences are SGHDT and YYEEEE. This CDR3 is 14 amino acids long.

This rearrangement joins TRBV5-1 to TRBJ2-2, with 11 bases matching TRBD2. There are 19 residues in the CDR3. In germline, CDR1 is SGHRS, CDR2 YFSETQ. With 4 bases clipped from V and 2 bases from J, the junction kept 13 bases outside the gene matches. The CDR3 sequence is CASSTGPGLAETNTGELFF. The CDR3 DNA follows: TGCGCCAGCAGCACCGGACCGGGACTAGCGGAAACTAACACCGGGGAGCTGTTTTTT.

The chain combines TRBV5-1 with TRBJ2-1; D is perhaps TRBD2 (5 bases). V dropped 3 bases and J dropped 0 bases, with 16 bases sitting between them. The CDR3 has 17 amino acids. The V gene's germline CDR1 is SGHRS and CDR2 YFSETQ. In DNA, the CDR3 is TGCGCCAGCAGCTCACTACTAGTTAGGAGCTCCTACAATGAGCAGTTCTTC. Amino acids: CASSSLLVRSSYNEQFF.

This chain links TRBV4-1 with TRBJ1-2; D not resolved. Germline V gene sequence: CDR1 MGHRA, CDR2 YSYEKL. V lost 0 bases, J lost 7 bases, and 18 bases lay in between. There are 16 residues in the CDR3. DNA of the CDR3: TGCGCCAGCAGCCAAGAGGTCTCGACAAGGTCTGGTGGCTACACCTTC. Translated: CASSQEVSTRSGGYTF.

The rearrangement links TRBV27 to TRBJ2-5, with 8 bases matching TRBD1. Losses at the gene ends were 8 bases for V and 2 bases for J; bases not matched to a gene: 4. Germline assignment: CDR1 MNHEY and CDR2 SMNVEV (reference sequence). The CDR3 has 13 residues. The CDR3 sequence: CASRTGGQETQYF. For the CDR3, the DNA is TGTGCCAGCCGAACAGGGGGTCAAGAGACCCAGTACTTC.

V gene TRBV6-1 combines with J gene TRBJ1-6; D remains unclear. CDR1 and CDR2 (germline): MNHNS, SASEGT. Between the trimmed V and J ends, which lost 2 bases and 9 bases, there was a span of 17 bases. This CDR3 comprises 16 residues. CDR3: CASSEIIRVWFSPLHF. The CDR3 nucleotides read TGTGCCAGCAGTGAAATAATAAGGGTTTGGTTTTCACCCCTCCACTTT.